This entry lists 7 T cell receptor beta chains sequenced from one sample in a study of PD-L1 blockade in urothelial cancer (dated by TCRdb to the late 2010s). The time point label of this sample denotes: pretreatment peripheral blood. The method was the immunoSEQ multiplex PCR assay. What TCRdb holds here is the immuneACCESS table cut down to in-frame rearrangements. Part of the clones is not present; checked against another copy, under half of the missing clones reflect an unresolved V gene, and the others are unexplained. The sample includes tens of thousands of clones, with almost 90% observed a single time. About 1.6% of the sample is in the top ten clones. Here the sequenced sample was PBMCs, taken around atezolizumab (anti-PD-L1) treatment. The source of these receptors is a man in his sixties with urothelial cancer.

This clone was observed a handful of times. The chain recombines TRBV9 with TRBJ1-1, with D perhaps matching TRBD1 (5 bases). The V end was cut by 4 bases, the J end by 4 bases, with 14 bases between. Germline loops: CDR1 SGDLS, CDR2 YYNGEE. The CDR3 loop spans 14 amino acids. CDR3: CASSWRDESTEAFF. In DNA form, the CDR3 reads TGTGCCAGCAGCTGGCGGGACGAGTCCACTGAAGCTTTCTTT.

The rearrangement uses TRBV7-2 and TRBJ2-2, with TRBD1 identical over 9 bases. Trimming took 5 bases from V and 2 from J; bases not matched to a gene: 6. The germline V gene encodes CDR1 SGHTA and CDR2 FQGNSA. CDR3 length equals 16 residues. Here the CDR3 reads CASSRQGGANTGELFF. The DNA for the CDR3 is TGTGCCAGCAGCAGACAGGGGGGGGCAAACACCGGGGAGCTGTTTTTT.

The chain couples TRBV27 to TRBJ2-7; TRBD1 aligns across 8 bases. J was trimmed by 4 bases and V by 2 bases; bases with no gene match: 7. In germline, CDR1 is MNHEY, CDR2 SMNVEV (reference sequence). This CDR3 is 15 amino acids long. CDR3 sequence (DNA): TGTGCCAGCAGTTTACGCAGGGACAGGCCTTACGAGCAGTACTTC. Its translation is CASSLRRDRPYEQYF.

J is TRBJ2-7 and V is TRBV10-2; D is perhaps TRBD1 (5 bases). CDR1 and CDR2 from the germline V gene are WSHSY and SAAADI. This CDR3 has 17 residues. Trimming took 0 bases from V and 0 from J, leaving 15 bases between them. In DNA, the CDR3 is TGCGCCAGCAGTGAGTCGACCTGGACACCGAACTCCTACGAGCAGTACTTC. Protein: CASSESTWTPNSYEQYF.

The rearrangement joins TRBV7-2 to TRBJ1-4; 7 bases align to TRBD1. The J segment lost 8 bases and the V segment lost 5 bases, leaving 11 bases of the junction unmatched. Germline V gives CDR1 SGHTA, CDR2 FQGNSA. The CDR3 is 15 amino acids. For the CDR3, the DNA is TGTGCCAGCAGCCGGCCTGGGGCAGGGGGGGAAAAACTGTTTTTT. Translation gives CASSRPGAGGEKLFF.

The table lists this clone with a count of one. V gene TRBV28 combines with J gene TRBJ2-2; D unresolved. CDR1 MDHEN and CDR2 SYDVKM come from the germline V gene. V was trimmed by 3 bases and J by 5 bases, leaving 7 bases between them. This CDR3 has 13 residues. This CDR3 is CASSFEQTGELFF. The CDR3 DNA follows: TGTGCCAGCAGTTTTGAGCAAACCGGGGAGCTGTTTTTT. The variable domain in full, completed from reference TRBV28 and TRBJ2-2, reads DVKVTQSSRYLVKRTGEKVFLECVQDMDHENMFWYRQDPGLGLRLIYFSYDVKMKEKGDIPEGYSVSREKKERFSLILESASTNQTSMYLCASSFEQTGELFFGEGSRLTVL.

This clone was detected once. The chain couples TRBV7-2 to TRBJ2-2; the match to TRBD1 covers 7 bases. The junction had 2 bases not matched to a gene; V was cut back by 2 bases and J by 2 bases. Germline V gene data show CDR1 as SGHTA and CDR2 as FQGNSA. The CDR3 consists of 15 residues. Written as DNA, the CDR3 is TGTGCCAGCAGCTTAAGACAGGGTAACACCGGGGAGCTGTTTTTT. It specifies CASSLRQGNTGELFF.